One sample yielded the 25 T cell receptor beta chains listed below, sequenced in a study of cytomegalovirus exposure and HLA in healthy donors. In the PCR, 60 Vbeta and 13 Jbeta primers were used. Data came from immunoSEQ multiplex PCR; TCRdb stores just in-frame clones and leaves some out. In the table there are tens of thousands of clones, about 74% of which are singletons. Sequencing was carried out using PBMCs. The receptors shown here come from a man under 40 in good health and CMV-seronegative.

This chain links TRBV27 with TRBJ2-7, with no clear D. Trimming removed 0 bases from V and 5 bases from J, with 8 bases in between. Per the germline V gene, CDR1 is MNHEY and CDR2 is SMNVEV (reference sequence). There are 13 residues in the CDR3. CDR3 DNA sequence: TGTGCCAGCAGTTTATCGCGTTCTCACGAGCAGTACTTC. Encoded protein: CASSLSRSHEQYF.

The chain employs TRBV11-2 and TRBJ2-7, with 12 positions matching TRBD2. V shed 0 bases, J shed 3 bases, and the junction held 9 bases outside the gene matches. The germline gives CDR1 SGHAT, CDR2 FQNNGV. This CDR3 region has 18 residues. The CDR3 loop reads CASSLEPLTSGRGYEQYF. The DNA for the CDR3 is TGTGCCAGCAGCTTAGAACCCTTGACTAGCGGGAGAGGCTACGAGCAGTACTTC.

This sequence joins TRBV27 and TRBJ2-1; 11 bases agree with TRBD2. V lost 1 base and J lost 8; bases outside the gene matches: 4. The CDR3 is 15 residues long. The V gene's germline CDR1 is MNHEY and CDR2 SMNVEV (reference sequence). The CDR3 DNA follows: TGTGCCAGCAGTTTATTTAGCGGGAGGGCCCATGAGCAGTTCTTC. Translated, it gives CASSLFSGRAHEQFF.

This clone has a handful of counts. This chain links TRBV5-6 with TRBJ1-1; tentatively, D is TRBD1 (6 bases). Trimming took off 1 base at V and 2 bases at J, with 18 bases between the two ends. There are 17 residues in the CDR3. CDR1 and CDR2 from the germline V gene are SGHDT and YYEEEE. CDR3 amino acids: CASSLLLAAGTNTEAFF. The DNA for the CDR3 is TGTGCCAGCAGCTTGTTACTAGCGGCAGGGACAAACACTGAAGCTTTCTTT.

The chain has TRBV7-9 and TRBJ2-5, with no clear D. This CDR3 region has 11 residues. Germline V gives CDR1 SEHNR, CDR2 FQNEAQ (reference sequence). Trimming cost V 5 bases and J 2 bases, with 3 bases left between them. CDR3 protein: CASSRQETQYF. CDR3 sequence (DNA): TGTGCCAGCAGCCGTCAAGAGACCCAGTACTTC.

The chain combines TRBV10-3 with TRBJ1-5; D not certain. Germline lookup yields CDR1 ENHRY and CDR2 SYGVKD. The length of the CDR3 is 13 residues. Trimming removed 6 bases at V and 5 bases at J, with 11 bases between. The CDR3 loop is CAISYDGYQPQHF. The CDR3, as DNA: TGTGCCATCAGCTATGACGGGTATCAGCCCCAGCATTTT.

The chain couples TRBV9 to TRBJ2-7, with 13 bases that match TRBD2. Trimming took 5 bases from V and 5 from J; bases not matched to a gene: 4. The CDR3 totals 14 residues. Germline V gives CDR1 SGDLS, CDR2 YYNGEE. CDR3 bases: TGTGCCAGCAGTTCAGGACTAGCGGGAGACGAGCAGTACTTC. It codes for CASSSGLAGDEQYF.

This sequence joins TRBV18 and TRBJ2-2; D possibly corresponds to TRBD1 (5 bases). CDR3 length equals 16 residues. Between the trimmed V and J ends, which lost 3 bases and 3 bases, there was a span of 14 bases. CDR1 and CDR2 (germline): KGHSH, LQKENI. Here the CDR3 DNA reads TGTGCCAGCTCACCCCTTGACAGTTCTTACACCGGGGAGCTGTTTTTT. This encodes CASSPLDSSYTGELFF.

This rearrangement joins TRBV5-8 to TRBJ2-7; 11 nucleotides match TRBD2. V dropped 0 bases and J dropped 6; count of bases not matched to a gene: 8. Germline assignment: CDR1 SGHTS and CDR2 YDEGEE. The CDR3 loop spans 16 amino acids. The CDR3 protein is CASSLGLAGTEGEQYF. The CDR3, as DNA: TGTGCCAGCAGCTTGGGACTAGCGGGGACCGAGGGCGAGCAGTACTTC. Full variable domain (rest looked up from reference TRBV5-8 and TRBJ2-7): EAGVTQSPTHLIKTRGQQATLRCSPISGHTSVYWYQQALGLGLQFLLWYDEGEERNRGNFPPRFSGRQFPNYSSELNVNALELEDSALYLCASSLGLAGTEGEQYFGPGTRLTVT.

The chain combines TRBV7-8 with TRBJ2-6; D uncertain. Looked up from germline, CDR1 is SGHVS and CDR2 is FQNEAQ. V gave up 1 base and J gave up 0 bases, with 7 bases separating them. The CDR3 spans 16 residues. CDR3 protein: CASSLVRYSGANVLTF. The CDR3 coding sequence is TGTGCCAGCAGCTTAGTCAGGTACTCTGGGGCCAACGTCCTGACTTTC. Complete variable domain (other parts from reference TRBV7-8 and TRBJ2-6): GAGVSQSPRYKVAKRGQDVALRCDPISGHVSLFWYQQALGQGPEFLTYFQNEAQLDKSGLPSDRFFAERPEGSVSTLKIQRTQQEDSAVYLCASSLVRYSGANVLTFGAGSRLTVL.

The chain recombines TRBV25-1 with TRBJ1-1, with D uncertain. V was pared by 8 bases and J by 5 bases, with 18 bases between. Germline V gene lookup returns CDR1 MGHDK and CDR2 SYGVNS. CDR3 size: 14 residues. For the CDR3, the DNA is TGTGCCAGCTCCAGTGACCGAAGAGGAACTGAAGCTTTCTTT. Protein product: CASSSDRRGTEAFF.

The rearrangement uses TRBV18 and TRBJ1-1, with D maybe TRBD1 (6 bases). Germline V lookup: CDR1 KGHSH, CDR2 LQKENI. Trimming removed 1 base at V and 5 bases at J, with 17 bases between. There are 16 residues in the CDR3. The CDR3 sequence is CASSPQADSEKTEAFF. As DNA, the CDR3 is TGTGCCAGCTCACCACAGGCGGACAGTGAGAAAACTGAAGCTTTCTTT.

This clone was seen more than once but under ten times. The rearrangement uses TRBV7-8 and TRBJ2-7, with 7 positions matching TRBD2. Germline loops: CDR1 SGHVS, CDR2 FQNEAQ. The CDR3 is 15 residues long. J gave up 2 bases and V 1 base, and 5 bases lay outside the gene matches. The CDR3 bases are TGTGCCAGCAGCTTAGGGGCTAGCGGAACCTACGAGCAGTACTTC. It is translated as CASSLGASGTYEQYF.

The chain joins TRBV5-1 to TRBJ2-5, with TRBD2 identical over 7 bases. The DNA end favors TRBJ2-7, so the J call may be wrong. The CDR3 consists of 14 residues. Germline V gives CDR1 SGHRS, CDR2 YFSETQ. The CDR3 is CASSLSGTTYEQYF. Here the CDR3 DNA reads TGCGCCAGCTCTTTAAGCGGGACTACCTACGAGCAGTACTTC.

The rearrangement links TRBV6-5 to TRBJ1-1; the match to TRBD1 covers 7 bases. Germline CDR1 and CDR2: MNHEY and SVGAGI. V lost 7 bases to trimming and J lost 5 bases; unmatched junction nucleotides: 7. This CDR3 comprises 13 residues. The DNA for the CDR3 is TGTGCCAGCATTGAGACAGGGTTTACTGAAGCTTTCTTT. Its protein product is CASIETGFTEAFF.

This rearrangement joins TRBV25-1 to TRBJ2-1, with D possibly being TRBD2 (7 bases). Germline V CDR1 and CDR2: MGHDK, SYGVNS. The V and J ends lost 1 base and 7 bases respectively, with 17 bases between them. This CDR3 comprises 16 residues. For the CDR3, the DNA is TGTGCCAGCAGTGAATCTAGCGGAGGGGGATGGAATGAGCAGTTCTTC. The encoded protein is CASSESSGGGWNEQFF.

The J gene is TRBJ2-7, the V gene TRBV19; D is perhaps TRBD2 (7 bases). Deletions cut 1 base from V and 2 bases from J, with 12 bases between. The length of the CDR3 is 15 residues. Germline loops: CDR1 LNHDA, CDR2 SQIVND (reference sequence). The CDR3 DNA reads as TGTGCCAGTAGTATAGCGAGGGAGGGGGCCTACGAGCAGTACTTC. It encodes CASSIAREGAYEQYF. Based on the CDR3 plus reference TRBV19 and TRBJ2-7, the full variable domain is DGGITQSPKYLFRKEGQNVTLSCEQNLNHDAMYWYRQDPGQGLRLIYYSQIVNDFQKGDIAEGYSVSREKKESFPLTVTSAQKNPTAFYLCASSIAREGAYEQYFGPGTRLTVT.

This rearrangement joins TRBV11-2 to TRBJ2-3; 7 nucleotides agree with TRBD1. V was clipped by 4 bases and J by 0 bases; unmatched bases: 4. Germline CDR1 reads SGHAT; CDR2 reads FQNNGV. The CDR3 is made up of 15 amino acids. CDR3 sequence: CASSWGTASTDTQYF. CDR3 nucleotides: TGTGCCAGCAGCTGGGGGACAGCCAGCACAGATACGCAGTATTTT.

The chain has TRBV10-2 and TRBJ1-2; 8 bases agree with TRBD1. Germline V gene data show CDR1 as WSHSY and CDR2 as SAAADI. J was trimmed by 8 bases and V by 5 bases; bases with no gene match: 7. The CDR3 spans 13 residues. The DNA of the CDR3 is TGCGCCAGCAGTCTTACAGGGGGTGTAGGCTACACCTTC. Its translation is CASSLTGGVGYTF.

This clone counts as medium-sized. The chain links TRBV5-4 to TRBJ1-2, with a tentative D call TRBD1 (5 bases). The V gene's germline CDR1 is SGHNT and CDR2 YYREEE (reference sequence). The CDR3 spans 14 residues. Trimming took off 2 bases at V and 0 bases at J, with 8 bases between the two ends. The CDR3 loop is CASSFRGANYGYTF. DNA for the CDR3: TGTGCCAGCAGCTTTCGGGGGGCTAACTATGGCTACACCTTC.

The chain has TRBV9 and TRBJ2-3; TRBD2 matches 10 bases. The CDR3 runs to 16 residues. The germline gives CDR1 SGDLS, CDR2 YYNGEE. The junction had 8 bases not matched to a gene; V was cut back by 4 bases and J by 3 bases. CDR3 nucleotides: TGTGCCAGCAGCCCGACGGGGGGACTAGCGACAGATACGCAGTATTTT. It encodes CASSPTGGLATDTQYF.

The gene calls are TRBV6-5 and TRBJ1-2; TRBD1 matches at 8 bases. CDR1 and CDR2 (germline): MNHEY, SVGAGI. The CDR3 is made up of 14 amino acids. V trimming: 5 bases; J trimming: 4 bases; junction bases outside the gene matches: 6. CDR3 nucleotides: TGTGCCAGCAGTGCGGGGACAGGCCTCTATGGCTACACCTTC. Encoded protein: CASSAGTGLYGYTF.

This chain uses TRBV2 with TRBJ2-7; a possible D gene is TRBD2 (5 bases). Germline CDR1 SNHLY, CDR2 FYNNEI. V was clipped by 5 bases and J by 3 bases, with 8 bases between them. This CDR3 contains 12 residues. CDR3: CASSSDYYEQYF. CDR3 DNA: TGTGCCAGCAGTAGCGACTACTACGAGCAGTACTTC.

In this sample, this clone turned up once. The junction does not match germline at one end; this may be a read error. The chain couples TRBV7-7 to TRBJ2-2, with TRBD1 identical over 8 bases. The CDR3 runs to 16 residues. Germline loops: CDR1 SSHAT, CDR2 FNYEAQ (reference sequence). The CDR3 nucleotides are TGTGCTAGCAGCCCCAGGGGGCTAGGCCACACCGGGGAGCTGTTTTTT. This encodes CASSPRGLGHTGELFF. Full variable domain (rest looked up from reference TRBV7-7 and TRBJ2-2): GAGVSQSPRYKVTKRGQDVTLRCDPISSHATLYWYQQALGQGPEFLTYFNYEAQPDKSGLPSDRFSAERPEGSISTLTIQRTEQRDSAMYRCASSPRGLGHTGELFFGEGSRLTVL.

The rearrangement links TRBV21-1 to TRBJ1-5; TRBD1, the D gene given by the table, was not confirmed from the DNA. TRBV21-1 is termed a pseudogene. The CDR3 length is 14 residues. CDR3 in amino acids: CASSKGGLGQPQHF. CDR3 nucleotide sequence: TGTGCCAGCAGCAAAGGGGGCTTAGGTCAGCCCCAGCATTTT.